A single sample gave rise to the 27 T cell receptor beta chains below, sequenced in a study of T cells after yellow fever vaccination. TCRdb itself ran the 5' RACE reads through MiXCR, one entry per CDR3 protein. The sample lists about 510,000 distinct CDR3 sequences; 21% were seen once. The source was PBMCs, collected 20 to 25 days after the first yellow fever vaccination. All receptors derive from a young man who received the YFV17D yellow fever vaccine.

This clonotype was recorded at least ten times. This sequence joins TRBV7-8 and TRBJ1-2; TRBD1 matches at 9 bases. Trimming took 4 bases from V and 8 from J; bases not matched to a gene: 11. This CDR3 is 15 amino acids long. Germline V gene lookup returns CDR1 SGHVS and CDR2 FQNEAQ. The CDR3 DNA follows: TGTGCCAGCAGCTCAGGGGACAGGGCTAGTTACGGCTACACCTTC. Translating it yields CASSSGDRASYGYTF.

A few counts support this clonotype. The chain has TRBV12-3 or TRBV12-4 and TRBJ1-6; unclear D gene. The CDR3 length is 15 residues. V lost 5 bases and J 8 bases, leaving 16 bases between the germline ends. Here the CDR3 DNA reads TGTGCCAGCAGTCGCCGGGAAAATTGGGATTCACCCCTCCACTTT. The encoded protein is CASSRRENWDSPLHF.

This clonotype was observed a handful of times. The chain uses TRBV20-1 and TRBJ1-1; D not resolved. This CDR3 contains 16 residues. V dropped 4 bases and J dropped 0 bases, with 18 bases sitting between them. Per germline, CDR1 DFQATT and CDR2 SNEGSKA (reference sequence). The CDR3 protein is CSAIETGSHMNTEAFF. In nucleotides, the CDR3 is TGCAGTGCTATTGAAACCGGGTCTCATATGAACACTGAAGCTTTCTTT.

This clonotype occurred a few times. At one boundary the junction diverges from the germline segment, which might be a read error. The genes are TRBV7-4 and TRBJ1-5; 8 bases match TRBD1. Germline CDR1 and CDR2: SGHVT and SQSDAQ. CDR3 size: 16 residues. For the CDR3, the DNA is TGTGCCAGCAGCCTTCGGGCAGGGGGCCAGGATCAGCCTCAGCATTTT. Its protein product is CASSLRAGGQDQPQHF.

A few counts support this clonotype. The chain recombines TRBV6-5 with TRBJ1-2; 12 positions agree with TRBD1. The V gene's germline CDR1 is MNHEY and CDR2 SVGAGI. With 0 bases clipped from V and 4 bases from J, the junction kept 9 bases outside the gene matches. This CDR3 is 18 amino acids long. The DNA for the CDR3 is TGTGCCAGCAGTTACTCTGGGACAGGGGGCAGGTTAGGCTATGGCTACACCTTC. As protein: CASSYSGTGGRLGYGYTF.

In this sample, this clonotype turned up a few times. The CDR3 sequence: CSPRQGTDTQYF. Here the CDR3 DNA reads TGCAGTCCCAGACAGGGCACAGATACGCAGTATTTT. This sequence joins TRBV20-1 and TRBJ2-3; maybe TRBD1 (6 bases). CDR1 and CDR2 (germline): DFQATT, SNEGSKA (reference sequence). The V and J ends lost 8 bases and 1 base respectively, with 10 bases between them. The length of the CDR3 is 12 residues.

This clonotype has a single count. The V gene is TRBV25-1, the J gene TRBJ2-5, with 8 bases lining up with TRBD1. Germline values: CDR1 MGHDK, CDR2 SYGVNS. Unmatched junction bases numbered 8, after V lost 8 bases and J lost 3 bases. The CDR3 runs 14 residues. This CDR3 reads CASQPSGGKETQYF. The CDR3 DNA is TGTGCCAGCCAACCCTCAGGGGGCAAAGAGACCCAGTACTTC.

The chain uses TRBV11-2 and TRBJ2-2; D unresolved. Germline CDR1 SGHAT, CDR2 FQNNGV. The CDR3 length is 13 residues. V gave up 1 base and J gave up 6 bases, with 6 bases separating them. The CDR3 DNA reads as TGTGCCAGCAGCTTAGGGGTCCCCGGGGAGCTGTTTTTT. Residues: CASSLGVPGELFF.

This chain uses TRBV20-1 with TRBJ1-4; D remains ambiguous. Trimming took 2 bases from V and 6 from J, leaving 10 bases between them. The germline V gene has CDR1 DFQATT and CDR2 SNEGSKA (reference sequence). This CDR3 spans 13 amino acids. CDR3 DNA sequence: TGCAGTGCTAGATTCGGGGAGGATGAAAAACTGTTTTTT. It translates to CSARFGEDEKLFF.

There are many counts of this clonotype. This chain connects TRBV5-1 to TRBJ2-5, with D maybe TRBD2 (7 bases). V lost 4 bases and J 1 base, leaving 17 bases between the germline ends. CDR3 size: 16 residues. From germline, CDR1 is SGHRS and CDR2 YFSETQ. CDR3 in amino acids: CASSPARAGAQETQYF. CDR3 DNA: TGCGCCAGCAGCCCGGCAAGGGCGGGGGCCCAAGAGACCCAGTACTTC.

The V call is TRBV5-1, the J call TRBJ2-2; TRBD2 agrees at 12 bases. Germline trimming cut 4 bases from V and 3 bases from J; bases unmatched to any gene: 4. Germline-derived CDR1 and CDR2 are SGHRS and YFSETQ. This CDR3 has 16 amino acids. The DNA for the CDR3 is TGCGCCAGCAGCCCCAGACTAGCGGGGGACACCGGGGAGCTGTTTTTT. Protein: CASSPRLAGDTGELFF.

The J gene is TRBJ1-2, the V gene TRBV28; D call uncertain. Per germline, CDR1 MDHEN and CDR2 SYDVKM. V gave up 6 bases and J gave up 7 bases, with 15 bases separating them. This CDR3 comprises 13 residues. The CDR3 DNA reads as TGTGCCAGCAGCCCAGCAGGAGTTCCTGGCTACACCTTC. Encoded protein: CASSPAGVPGYTF.

This clonotype has more than one count but fewer than ten. The CDR3 region is CASKSAGVSYNEQFF. The DNA of the CDR3 is TGTGCCAGCAAGTCAGCGGGGGTCTCCTACAATGAGCAGTTCTTC. The chain links TRBV3-1 to TRBJ2-1; 8 nucleotides agree with TRBD2. CDR1 and CDR2 from the germline V gene are LGHDT and YNNKEL (reference sequence). J lost 0 bases, V lost 7 bases, and 5 bases had no gene match. CDR3 length: 15 amino acids.

Only a few counts were recorded for this clonotype. V and J are TRBV7-6 and TRBJ2-3, with 15 nucleotides matching TRBD2. V shed 4 bases and J 0 bases; nucleotides not matched to a gene: 14. CDR3 length equals 21 residues. Per germline, CDR1 SGHVS and CDR2 FNYEAQ. CDR3 protein: CASSSPRGLAGGASSTDTQYF. The CDR3 nucleotides read TGTGCCAGCAGCTCCCCCCGGGGACTAGCGGGGGGTGCCTCTAGCACAGATACGCAGTATTTT.

This clonotype was picked up a small number of times. This chain links TRBV12-3 or TRBV12-4 with TRBJ1-2, with D uncertain. V was cut by 5 bases and J by 4 bases, with 11 bases left in between. The CDR3 length is 13 residues. The CDR3 reads CASSVGTAYGYTF. For the CDR3, the DNA is TGTGCCAGCAGTGTAGGAACGGCCTATGGCTACACCTTC.

This rearrangement joins TRBV11-2 to TRBJ1-5; TRBD1 matches at 8 bases. CDR1 is SGHAT and CDR2 is FQNNGV in the germline V gene. The CDR3 loop spans 18 amino acids. With 5 bases clipped from V and 4 bases from J, the junction kept 16 bases outside the gene matches. CDR3 sequence: CASSPLAPGQARNQPQHF. In DNA form, the CDR3 reads TGTGCCAGCAGCCCTCTTGCACCGGGACAGGCAAGAAATCAGCCCCAGCATTTT.

The rearrangement joins TRBV6-2 or TRBV6-3 to TRBJ2-4; TRBD1 matches at 8 bases. The J segment lost 1 base and the V segment lost 5 bases, leaving 13 bases of the junction unmatched. Germline CDR1 is MNHEY and CDR2 is SVGEGT. This CDR3 is 18 amino acids long. DNA for the CDR3: TGTGCCAGCAGTCCCAGGGGGCAATCTCCGCGGGCCAAAAACATTCAGTACTTC. It codes for CASSPRGQSPRAKNIQYF.

The rearrangement links TRBV9 to TRBJ2-7; maybe TRBD2 (5 bases). CDR1 is SGDLS, CDR2 YYNGEE, per germline. The CDR3 consists of 13 residues. V was pared by 1 base and J by 3 bases, with 8 bases between. The CDR3 protein is CASSVLRGYEQYF. The CDR3, as DNA: TGTGCCAGCAGCGTACTTCGGGGCTACGAGCAGTACTTC.

This chain links TRBV5-1 with TRBJ1-2, with TRBD1 matching 7 bases. V was pared by 5 bases and J by 2 bases, with 18 bases of the junction left unmatched. This CDR3 has 18 residues. Germline V CDR1 and CDR2: SGHRS, YFSETQ. CDR3 sequence (DNA): TGCGCCAGCAGGAGGCCCGGGACAGTCCGTATTTCAAACTATGGCTACACCTTC. Amino acid sequence: CASRRPGTVRISNYGYTF.

This clonotype was observed many times. The rearrangement uses TRBV7-2 and TRBJ2-1, with TRBD1 identical over 9 bases. The V gene's germline CDR1 is SGHTA and CDR2 FQGNSA. V dropped 4 bases and J dropped 8; count of bases not matched to a gene: 0. CDR3 length equals 12 residues. CDR3 in DNA: TGTGCCAGCAGCTGGACAGGGGATGAGCAGTTCTTC. Protein product: CASSWTGDEQFF.

Many counts were recorded for this clonotype. The chain combines TRBV6-5 with TRBJ2-5; the D gene could be TRBD1 or TRBD2 (6 bases each). This CDR3 has 13 amino acids. Trimming pared 4 bases from V and 6 bases from J, leaving 12 bases between. Germline lookup yields CDR1 MNHEY and CDR2 SVGAGI. In nucleotides, the CDR3 is TGTGCCAGCAGTTCCTGGGGGGCGAAGACCCAGTACTTC. Amino acid sequence: CASSSWGAKTQYF.

This clonotype was detected a few times. The V call is TRBV11-2, the J call TRBJ2-1; 7 nucleotides line up with TRBD2. Germline trimming cut 3 bases from V and 7 bases from J; bases unmatched to any gene: 9. This CDR3 is 15 amino acids long. Germline-derived CDR1 and CDR2 are SGHAT and FQNNGV. The CDR3 protein is CASSFRGGKKNEQFF. The CDR3 DNA sequence: TGTGCCAGCAGCTTTAGGGGAGGGAAAAAGAATGAGCAGTTCTTC.

The chain combines TRBV14 with TRBJ2-3; D gene uncertain. The CDR3 has 13 residues. Germline V gene lookup returns CDR1 SGHDN and CDR2 FVKESK. Trimming removed 0 bases at V and 10 bases at J, with 11 bases between. This chain's CDR3 is CASSQERGLAQYF. CDR3 coding DNA: TGTGCCAGCAGCCAAGAAAGAGGCTTGGCGCAGTATTTT.

This rearrangement joins TRBV7-2 to TRBJ2-1; D not certain. The CDR3 spans 12 residues. Deletions cut 8 bases from V and 8 bases from J, with 13 bases between. Germline V gene data show CDR1 as SGHTA and CDR2 as FQGNSA. CDR3 region: CASASPRDEQFF. The CDR3 DNA reads TGTGCCAGCGCCTCGCCCCGCGATGAGCAGTTCTTC.

This clonotype was observed at least ten times. This chain uses TRBV28 with TRBJ2-7; a possible D gene is TRBD1 (5 bases). Germline loops: CDR1 MDHEN, CDR2 SYDVKM. CDR3 length: 12 amino acids. V was shortened by 4 bases and J by 3 bases, with 7 bases between the two germline ends. CDR3 nucleotides: TGTGCCAGCAGTTCAGACAGCTACGAGCAGTACGTC. Its protein is CASSSDSYEQYV.

This clonotype was counted only a few times. The rearrangement uses TRBV20-1 and TRBJ1-1, with TRBD1 matching 7 bases. Germline CDR1 is DFQATT and CDR2 is SNEGSKA (reference sequence). V was clipped by 3 bases and J by 5 bases; unmatched bases: 9. This CDR3 has 14 residues. Written as DNA, the CDR3 is TGCAGTGCTAGTTCTCCCAGGGGGGGAACTGAAGCTTTCTTT. Its translation is CSASSPRGGTEAFF.

This chain uses TRBV5-1 with TRBJ2-2; 7 positions agree with TRBD1. This CDR3 has 16 amino acids. CDR1 and CDR2 (germline): SGHRS, YFSETQ. Germline trimming cut 4 bases from V and 4 bases from J; bases unmatched to any gene: 10. The CDR3 nucleotides are TGCGCCAGCAGCCCGGGGACAGTAATAGCCACCGGGGAGCTGTTTTTT. As protein: CASSPGTVIATGELFF.